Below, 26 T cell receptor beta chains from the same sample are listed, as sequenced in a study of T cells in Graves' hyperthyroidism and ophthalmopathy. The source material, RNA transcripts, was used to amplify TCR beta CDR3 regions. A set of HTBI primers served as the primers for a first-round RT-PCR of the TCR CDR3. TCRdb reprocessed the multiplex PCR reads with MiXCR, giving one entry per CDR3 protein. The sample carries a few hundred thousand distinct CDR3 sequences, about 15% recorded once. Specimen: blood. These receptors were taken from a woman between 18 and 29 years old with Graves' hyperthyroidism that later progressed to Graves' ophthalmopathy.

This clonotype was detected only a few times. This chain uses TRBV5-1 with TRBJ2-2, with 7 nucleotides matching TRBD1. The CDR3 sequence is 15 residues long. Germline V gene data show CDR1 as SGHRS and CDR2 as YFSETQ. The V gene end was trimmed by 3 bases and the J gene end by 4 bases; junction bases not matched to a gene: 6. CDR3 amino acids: CASSSTGKATGELFF. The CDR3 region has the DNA TGCGCCAGCAGCTCGACAGGGAAGGCCACCGGGGAGCTGTTTTTT.

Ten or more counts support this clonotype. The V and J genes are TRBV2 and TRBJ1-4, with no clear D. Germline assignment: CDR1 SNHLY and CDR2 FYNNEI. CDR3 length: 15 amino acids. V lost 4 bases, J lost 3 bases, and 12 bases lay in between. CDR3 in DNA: TGTGCCAGCAGTGTTGAATTGTCGTCTAATGAAAAACTGTTTTTT. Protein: CASSVELSSNEKLFF.

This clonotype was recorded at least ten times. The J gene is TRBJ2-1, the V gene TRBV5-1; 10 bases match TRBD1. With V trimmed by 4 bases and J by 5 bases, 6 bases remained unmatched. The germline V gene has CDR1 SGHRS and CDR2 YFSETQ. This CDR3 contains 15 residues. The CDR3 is CASSPGTGADNEQFF. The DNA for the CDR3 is TGCGCCAGCAGCCCCGGGACAGGGGCGGACAATGAGCAGTTCTTC.

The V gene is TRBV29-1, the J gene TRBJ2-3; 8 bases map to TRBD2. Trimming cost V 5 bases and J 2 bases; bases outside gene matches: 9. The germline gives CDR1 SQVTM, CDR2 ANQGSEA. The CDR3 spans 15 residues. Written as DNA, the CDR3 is TGCAGCGTTCGCGGGGGGCGACCCTCCACAGATACGCAGTATTTT. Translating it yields CSVRGGRPSTDTQYF.

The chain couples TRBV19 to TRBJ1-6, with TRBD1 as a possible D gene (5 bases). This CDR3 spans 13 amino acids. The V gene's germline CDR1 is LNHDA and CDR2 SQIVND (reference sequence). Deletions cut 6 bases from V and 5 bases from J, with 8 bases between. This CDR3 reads CASRETDNSPLHF. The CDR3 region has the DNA TGTGCCAGTAGGGAGACAGATAATTCACCCCTCCACTTT.

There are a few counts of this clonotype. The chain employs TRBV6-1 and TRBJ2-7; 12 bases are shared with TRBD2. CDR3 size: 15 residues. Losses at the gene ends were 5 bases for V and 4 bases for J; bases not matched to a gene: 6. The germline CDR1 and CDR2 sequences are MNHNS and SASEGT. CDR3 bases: TGTGCCAGCAGTTTTTGGACTAGCGGGGCATACGAGCAGTACTTC. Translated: CASSFWTSGAYEQYF.

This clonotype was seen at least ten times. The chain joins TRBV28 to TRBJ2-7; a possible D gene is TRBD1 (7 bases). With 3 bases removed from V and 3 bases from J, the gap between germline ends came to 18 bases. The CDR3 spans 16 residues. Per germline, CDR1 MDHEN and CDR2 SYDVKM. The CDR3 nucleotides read TGTGCCAGCAGTTTTGATCTGGCAGGGGGGAGCTACGAGCAGTACTTC. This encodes CASSFDLAGGSYEQYF.

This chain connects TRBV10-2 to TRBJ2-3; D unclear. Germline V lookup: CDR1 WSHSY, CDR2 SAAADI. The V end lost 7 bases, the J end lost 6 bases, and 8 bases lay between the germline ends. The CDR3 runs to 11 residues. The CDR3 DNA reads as TGCGCCAGCATGGGTACGGATACGCAGTATTTT. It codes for CASMGTDTQYF.

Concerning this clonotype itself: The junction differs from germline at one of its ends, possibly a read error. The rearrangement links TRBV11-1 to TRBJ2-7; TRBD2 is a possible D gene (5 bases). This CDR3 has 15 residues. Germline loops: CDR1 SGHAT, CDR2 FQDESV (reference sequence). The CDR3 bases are TGCGCCAGCAGCTTGGGAGCAGCGGACTCCTACGAGCAGTACTTC. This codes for CASSLGAADSYEQYF.

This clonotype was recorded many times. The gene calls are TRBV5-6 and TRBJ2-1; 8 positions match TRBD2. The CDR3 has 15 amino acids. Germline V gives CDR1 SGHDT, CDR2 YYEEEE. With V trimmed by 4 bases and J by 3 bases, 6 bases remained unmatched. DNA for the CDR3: TGTGCCAGCAGCATTAGCGGGACTTACTACAATGAGCAGTTCTTC. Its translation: CASSISGTYYNEQFF.

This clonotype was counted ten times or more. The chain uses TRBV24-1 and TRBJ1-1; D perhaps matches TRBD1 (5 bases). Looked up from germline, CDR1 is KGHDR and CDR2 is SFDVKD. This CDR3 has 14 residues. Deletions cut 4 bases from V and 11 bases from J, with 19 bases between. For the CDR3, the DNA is TGTGCCACCAGTGAAGCAGGCATAGGTCGGGGGGCTTTCTTT. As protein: CATSEAGIGRGAFF.

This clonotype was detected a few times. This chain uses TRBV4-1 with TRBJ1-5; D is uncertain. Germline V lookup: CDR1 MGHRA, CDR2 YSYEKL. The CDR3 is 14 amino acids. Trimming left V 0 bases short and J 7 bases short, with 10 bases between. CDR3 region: CASSQDFPGQPQHF. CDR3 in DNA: TGCGCCAGCAGCCAAGATTTCCCGGGCCAGCCCCAGCATTTT.

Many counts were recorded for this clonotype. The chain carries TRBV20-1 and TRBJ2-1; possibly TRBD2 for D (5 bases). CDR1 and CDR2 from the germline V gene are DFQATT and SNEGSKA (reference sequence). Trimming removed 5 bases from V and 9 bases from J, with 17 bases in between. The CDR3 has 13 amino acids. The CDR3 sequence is CSADQVREGEQFF. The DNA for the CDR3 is TGCAGTGCTGACCAGGTCCGGGAAGGTGAGCAGTTCTTC.

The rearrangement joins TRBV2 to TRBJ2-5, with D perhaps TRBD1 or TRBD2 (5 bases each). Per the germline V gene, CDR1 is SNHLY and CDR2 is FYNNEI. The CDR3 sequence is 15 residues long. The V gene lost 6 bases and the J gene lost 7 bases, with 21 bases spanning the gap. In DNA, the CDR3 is TGTGCCAGCAGCGGGGTAAGGTCAGGGCGGAGGACCCAGTACTTC. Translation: CASSGVRSGRRTQYF.

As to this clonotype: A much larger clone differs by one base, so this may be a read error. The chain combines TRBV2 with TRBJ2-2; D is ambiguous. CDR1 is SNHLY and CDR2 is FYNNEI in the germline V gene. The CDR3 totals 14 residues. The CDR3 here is CASSEQWNTVELFF. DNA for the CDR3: TGTGCCAGCAGTGAACAGTGGAACACCGTGGAGCTGTTTTTT. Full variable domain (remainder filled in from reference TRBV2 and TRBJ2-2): EPEVTQTPSHQVTQMGQEVILRCVPISNHLYFYWYRQILGQKVEFLVSFYNNEISEKSEIFDDQFSVERPDGSNFTLKIRSTKLEDSAMYFCASSEQWNTVELFFGEGSRLTVL.

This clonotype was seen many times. The CDR3 reads CASSQVGSLTDTQYF. The CDR3 nucleotides are TGTGCCAGCAGCCAAGTAGGATCTCTCACAGATACGCAGTATTTT. V is TRBV4-2 and J is TRBJ2-3; D unclear. The V gene lost 1 base and the J gene lost 2 bases, with 10 bases spanning the gap. This CDR3 has 15 amino acids. CDR1 is LGHNA, CDR2 YNFKEQ, per germline.

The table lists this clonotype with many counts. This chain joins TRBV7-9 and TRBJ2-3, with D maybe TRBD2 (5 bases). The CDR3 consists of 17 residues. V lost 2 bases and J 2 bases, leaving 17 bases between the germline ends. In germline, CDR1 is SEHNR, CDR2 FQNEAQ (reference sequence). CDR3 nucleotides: TGTGCCAGCAGCTTATGGCGGCGGGCTAGCTACACAGATACGCAGTATTTT. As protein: CASSLWRRASYTDTQYF.

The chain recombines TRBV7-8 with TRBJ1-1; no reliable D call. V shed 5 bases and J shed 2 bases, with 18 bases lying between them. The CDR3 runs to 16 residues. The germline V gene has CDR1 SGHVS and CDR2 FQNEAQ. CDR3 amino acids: CASSPTGNGLNTEAFF. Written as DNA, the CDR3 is TGTGCCAGCAGCCCGACGGGGAATGGGCTAAACACTGAAGCTTTCTTT.

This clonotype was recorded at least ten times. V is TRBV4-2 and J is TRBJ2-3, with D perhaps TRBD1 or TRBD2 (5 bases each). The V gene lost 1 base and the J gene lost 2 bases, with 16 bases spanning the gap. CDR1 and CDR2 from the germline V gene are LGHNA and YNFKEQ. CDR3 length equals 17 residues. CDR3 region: CASSQGDRGWSTDTQYF. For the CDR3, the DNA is TGTGCCAGCAGCCAAGGAGACAGAGGGTGGTCCACAGATACGCAGTATTTT.

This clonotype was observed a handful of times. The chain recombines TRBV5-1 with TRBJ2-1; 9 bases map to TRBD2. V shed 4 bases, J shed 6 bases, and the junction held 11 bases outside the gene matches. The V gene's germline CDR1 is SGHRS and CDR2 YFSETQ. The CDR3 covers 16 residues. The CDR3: CASSLLGGRASNEQFF. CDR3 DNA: TGCGCCAGCAGCCTCTTAGGCGGGAGGGCGAGCAATGAGCAGTTCTTC.

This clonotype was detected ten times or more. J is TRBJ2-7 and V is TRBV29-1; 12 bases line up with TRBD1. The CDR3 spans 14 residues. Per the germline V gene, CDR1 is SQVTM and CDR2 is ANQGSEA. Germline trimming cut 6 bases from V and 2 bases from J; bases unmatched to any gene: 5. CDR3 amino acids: CSVSRDRGPYEQYF. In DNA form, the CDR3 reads TGCAGCGTCAGCCGGGACAGGGGGCCCTACGAGCAGTACTTC.

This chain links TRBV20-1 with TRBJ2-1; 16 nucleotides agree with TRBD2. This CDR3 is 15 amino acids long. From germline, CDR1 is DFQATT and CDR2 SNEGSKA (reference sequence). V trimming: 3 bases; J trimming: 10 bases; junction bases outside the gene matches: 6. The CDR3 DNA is TGCAGTGCTAGTGGGACTAGCGGGAGGGCCGGGGAGCAGTTCTTC. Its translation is CSASGTSGRAGEQFF.

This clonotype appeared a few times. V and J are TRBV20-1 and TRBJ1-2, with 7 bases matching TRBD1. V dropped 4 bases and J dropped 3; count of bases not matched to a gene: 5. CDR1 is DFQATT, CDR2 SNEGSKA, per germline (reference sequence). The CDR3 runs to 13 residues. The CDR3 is CSANQGVHYGYTF. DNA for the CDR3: TGCAGTGCTAACCAGGGGGTTCACTATGGCTACACCTTC.

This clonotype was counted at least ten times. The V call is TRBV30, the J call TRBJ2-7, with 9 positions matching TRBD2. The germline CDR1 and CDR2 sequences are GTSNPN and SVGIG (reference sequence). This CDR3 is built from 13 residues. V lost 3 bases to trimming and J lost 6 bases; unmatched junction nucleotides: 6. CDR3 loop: CAWSRGLASEQYF. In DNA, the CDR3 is TGTGCCTGGAGCCGCGGACTAGCGTCCGAGCAGTACTTC. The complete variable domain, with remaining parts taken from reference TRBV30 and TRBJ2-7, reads SQTIHQWPATLVQPVGSPLSLECTVEGTSNPNLYWYRQAAGRGLQLLFYSVGIGQISSEVPQNLSASRPQDRQFILSSKKLLLSDSGFYLCAWSRGLASEQYFGPGTRLTVT.

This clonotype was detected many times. The DNA of the CDR3 is TGTGCCAGCAGTCCTTTGGTGGGCCCGAGCTCCTACAATGAGCAGTTCTTC. Residues: CASSPLVGPSSYNEQFF. The genes are TRBV28 and TRBJ2-1; no clear D. Germline-derived CDR1 and CDR2 are MDHEN and SYDVKM. The CDR3 has 17 residues. Trimming left V 5 bases short and J 0 bases short, with 17 bases between. Complete variable domain (other parts from reference TRBV28 and TRBJ2-1): DVKVTQSSRYLVKRTGEKVFLECVQDMDHENMFWYRQDPGLGLRLIYFSYDVKMKEKGDIPEGYSVSREKKERFSLILESASTNQTSMYLCASSPLVGPSSYNEQFFGPGTRLTVL.

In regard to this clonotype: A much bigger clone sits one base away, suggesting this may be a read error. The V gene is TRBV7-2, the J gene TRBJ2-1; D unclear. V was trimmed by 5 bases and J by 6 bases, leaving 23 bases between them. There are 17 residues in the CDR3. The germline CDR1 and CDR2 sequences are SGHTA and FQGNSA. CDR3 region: CASSPVAWSPLPNEQFF. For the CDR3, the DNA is TGTGCCAGCAGCCCGGTTGCGTGGAGTCCCCTCCCCAATGAGCAGTTCTTC.